The clone carrying this T cell receptor beta chain has only one observation. Its antigen is currently unknown. The data were obtained in a study of T cell repertoires in cytomegalovirus infection. Study summary: CMV infection and matching HLA type were both indicated by public TCR beta signatures. Overall study results and limits: The study identified carriers of CMV plus the relevant HLA from cumulative public TCR beta family frequency. In two of eight donors, the top clonotype was HLA-C-restricted CMV-specific.

Germline V gives CDR1 LGHNA, CDR2 YNFKEQ. V gave up 5 bases and J gave up 0 bases; unmatched junction bases: 9. The CDR3 loop spans 18 amino acids. A single record per CDR3 protein comes from TCRdb applying MiXCR to the reads. The data show more than 150,000 distinct CDR3 sequences, approximately 19% seen once. The TCR originated in a human donor in good health (CMV status not recorded). Some clones in this sample may be carry-over from other donors' samples. Source material: PBMCs. The chain recombines TRBV4-2 with TRBJ2-7; 14 bases line up with TRBD2. CDR3 in DNA: TGTGCCAGCAGCTCCGGGACTAGCGGGGGTCGAATCTCCTACGAGCAGTACTTC. Its translation: CASSSGTSGGRISYEQYF.